The 30 T cell receptor beta chains below come from one sample, sequenced in a study of beta chain features in type 1 diabetes. General study points: TCRB CDR3 length was moderately but significantly reduced in all four CD4+ subsets of Type 1 diabetes patients.

These receptors have no known antigen. Every bit of the isolated RNA underwent reverse transcription, so sequencing read expressed TCRB transcripts. Measured with immunoSEQ multiplex PCR; TCRdb has only the in-frame clones, and not every one. Among some 290,000 clones listed, 24% were seen once. Source material: naive CD4+ T cells from blood. These receptors were obtained from a woman in her 30s with type 1 diabetes.

This clone has only a few counts. The V and J genes are TRBV7-6 and TRBJ2-1; 9 nucleotides line up with TRBD2. CDR3 size: 16 residues. V shed 5 bases, J shed 7 bases, and the junction held 12 bases outside the gene matches. Germline CDR1 and CDR2: SGHVS and FNYEAQ. CDR3 in DNA: TGTGCCAGCAGCCGGGGGCTAGCGGGAAGGTTGAATGAGCAGTTCTTC. Translation gives CASSRGLAGRLNEQFF.

The chain combines TRBV30 with TRBJ2-5; 9 nucleotides align to TRBD2. The CDR3 covers 15 residues. V lost 5 bases to trimming and J lost 4 bases; unmatched junction nucleotides: 11. Germline V gene lookup returns CDR1 GTSNPN and CDR2 SVGIG (reference sequence). CDR3 loop: CAWPTSGLGRETQYF. The DNA for the CDR3 is TGTGCCTGGCCAACTAGCGGGCTAGGACGAGAGACCCAGTACTTC.

This clone turned up a few times. The V and J genes are TRBV2 and TRBJ1-5, with TRBD1 as a possible D gene (6 bases). CDR3 size: 15 residues. Trimming took off 3 bases at V and 6 bases at J, with 15 bases between the two ends. Germline CDR1 and CDR2: SNHLY and FYNNEI. The chain's CDR3 is CASSELEGVAQPQHF. The CDR3, as DNA: TGTGCCAGCAGTGAGCTTGAGGGGGTCGCTCAGCCCCAGCATTTT. Using reference TRBV2 and TRBJ1-5 for the parts outside the CDR3, the full variable domain is EPEVTQTPSHQVTQMGQEVILRCVPISNHLYFYWYRQILGQKVEFLVSFYNNEISEKSEIFDDQFSVERPDGSNFTLKIRSTKLEDSAMYFCASSELEGVAQPQHFGDGTRLSIL.

This chain joins TRBV4-3 and TRBJ2-3; possible D gene TRBD2, 5 bases. The CDR3 loop spans 12 amino acids. Germline loops: CDR1 LGHNA, CDR2 YSLEER. V lost 2 bases and J lost 5, with 5 bases in between. This CDR3 is CASSQRGDTQYF. Written as DNA, the CDR3 is TGCGCCAGCAGCCAACGGGGAGATACGCAGTATTTT.

V usage is TRBV5-1 and J usage is TRBJ2-5; 14 nucleotides align to TRBD2. J lost 5 bases, V lost 4 bases, and 7 bases had no gene match. This CDR3 has 16 residues. The germline V gene encodes CDR1 SGHRS and CDR2 YFSETQ. The CDR3 reads CASSPGLAGELETQYF. The CDR3 coding sequence is TGCGCCAGCAGCCCGGGACTAGCGGGAGAGTTGGAGACCCAGTACTTC.

The chain is built from TRBV25-1 and TRBJ2-7; D is possibly TRBD2 (7 bases). The CDR3 consists of 14 residues. V lost 4 bases, J lost 2 bases, and 12 bases lay in between. Germline V gene data show CDR1 as MGHDK and CDR2 as SYGVNS. The CDR3 nucleotides are TGTGCCAGCAGTGTTGGCGGGGGCCCCTACGAGCAGTACTTC. It encodes CASSVGGGPYEQYF.

The chain links TRBV2 to TRBJ2-5; 9 positions agree with TRBD2. The CDR3 runs 15 residues. V trimming: 7 bases; J trimming: 1 base; junction bases outside the gene matches: 7. Germline V gives CDR1 SNHLY, CDR2 FYNNEI. CDR3 region: CASKRTSGPQETQYF. In nucleotides, the CDR3 is TGTGCCAGCAAACGCACTAGCGGGCCCCAAGAGACCCAGTACTTC.

V gene TRBV5-1 combines with J gene TRBJ2-7; 10 positions match TRBD1. From germline, CDR1 is SGHRS and CDR2 YFSETQ. The V and J ends lost 4 bases and 3 bases, in that order; junction bases with no gene match: 10. The CDR3 is 16 residues long. This CDR3 is CASSPRTGGPFYEQYF. The CDR3 DNA follows: TGCGCCAGCAGCCCAAGGACAGGGGGGCCGTTCTACGAGCAGTACTTC.

The CDR3 here is CAISESTGVYYNEQFF. The CDR3 nucleotides read TGTGCCATCAGTGAGTCGACGGGAGTATACTACAATGAGCAGTTCTTC. The rearrangement links TRBV10-3 to TRBJ2-1, with a possible D match to TRBD2 (6 bases). CDR3 length: 16 amino acids. Germline V gene sequence: CDR1 ENHRY, CDR2 SYGVKD. V was clipped by 0 bases and J by 3 bases, with 12 bases between them.

This clone has more than one count but fewer than ten. The chain carries TRBV4-1 and TRBJ2-2; tentative D call: TRBD2 (6 bases). The CDR3 extends over 16 amino acids. V gave up 6 bases and J gave up 6 bases, with 20 bases separating them. Germline CDR1 reads MGHRA; CDR2 reads YSYEKL. DNA for the CDR3: TGCGCCAGCAGGCGAACCGGGACTCGGATAGCCGGGGAGCTGTTTTTT. Protein sequence: CASRRTGTRIAGELFF.

This chain uses TRBV5-4 with TRBJ2-3; D ambiguous. The CDR3 spans 16 residues. V was clipped by 5 bases and J by 0 bases, with 16 bases between them. Germline V gene data show CDR1 as SGHNT and CDR2 as YYREEE (reference sequence). The CDR3 DNA follows: TGTGCCAGCAGTCCGGAAGGTGGCAGGAGCACAGATACGCAGTATTTT. Amino acid sequence: CASSPEGGRSTDTQYF.

This rearrangement joins TRBV27 to TRBJ2-1, with 14 bases lining up with TRBD2. The CDR3 contains 15 residues. Germline assignment: CDR1 MNHEY and CDR2 SMNVEV (reference sequence). V was pared by 5 bases and J by 8 bases, with 5 bases of the junction left unmatched. CDR3 DNA: TGTGCCAGCAGTCCGGGGACTAGCGGGAGCCATGAGCAGTTCTTC. Translated: CASSPGTSGSHEQFF.

As regards this clone: Other DNA sequences from this sample encode an identical CDR3 as well. V usage is TRBV18 and J usage is TRBJ2-1, with D possibly matching TRBD2 (5 bases). Trimming pared 3 bases from V and 2 bases from J, leaving 8 bases between. The germline CDR1 and CDR2 sequences are KGHSH and LQKENI. This CDR3 contains 14 residues. The CDR3 coding sequence is TGTGCCAGCTCACCTTCCGGGGCCTACAATGAGCAGTTCTTC. It encodes CASSPSGAYNEQFF.

Comment on this clone: Other DNA variants within this sample encode the same CDR3. The J gene is TRBJ2-5, the V gene TRBV18, with no clear D. Between the trimmed V and J ends, which lost 4 bases and 1 base, there was a span of 4 bases. CDR1 is KGHSH, CDR2 LQKENI, per germline. The CDR3 length is 12 residues. DNA of the CDR3: TGTGCCAGCTCACAGCGCCAAGAGACCCAGTACTTC. This sequence encodes CASSQRQETQYF.

This clone was observed a few times. The V gene is TRBV4-1, the J gene TRBJ1-3, with D hard to call. Germline V gene sequence: CDR1 MGHRA, CDR2 YSYEKL. The CDR3 has 16 amino acids. The V and J ends lost 4 bases and 0 bases respectively, with 13 bases between them. The CDR3 DNA is TGCGCCAGCAGCCGGCCCGACGGGAGCTCTGGAAACACCATATATTTT. Residues: CASSRPDGSSGNTIYF.

This clone has more than one count but fewer than ten. V and J are TRBV29-1 and TRBJ2-6; D is perhaps TRBD2 (5 bases). Per the germline V gene, CDR1 is SQVTM and CDR2 is ANQGSEA. This CDR3 is built from 16 residues. Trimming stripped 3 bases from V and 2 bases from J, with 14 bases between. CDR3 sequence (DNA): TGCAGCGTTGAGCTACGGGGTGGAACTGGGGCCAACGTCCTGACTTTC. Its protein is CSVELRGGTGANVLTF.

V usage is TRBV27 and J usage is TRBJ2-7, with D possibly matching TRBD2 (5 bases). The CDR3 covers 13 residues. Germline V gives CDR1 MNHEY, CDR2 SMNVEV (reference sequence). V was clipped by 6 bases and J by 1 base, with 10 bases between them. The CDR3 reads CASSNGISYEQYF. The DNA of the CDR3 is TGTGCCAGCAGCAACGGGATTTCCTACGAGCAGTACTTC.

This clone was recorded once. Its ends do not fully match the called genes, so a read error is possible. The same CDR3 also results from other DNA sequences found in this sample. This chain links TRBV30 with TRBJ2-3; 11 nucleotides align to TRBD2. The CDR3 consists of 15 residues. The germline CDR1 and CDR2 sequences are GTSNPN and SVGIG (reference sequence). Here the CDR3 DNA reads TGTGCCTGGAGTGTGGGACTAGCGGAAACAGATACACAGTATTTT. It encodes CAWSVGLAETDTQYF.

The table lists this clone with a few counts. The rearrangement uses TRBV9 and TRBJ2-1; 8 bases fit TRBD1. V shed 3 bases and J 5 bases; nucleotides not matched to a gene: 7. The CDR3 is 15 amino acids. Germline CDR1 reads SGDLS; CDR2 reads YYNGEE. The CDR3 here is CASSARTGSNNEQFF. The CDR3 bases are TGTGCCAGCAGCGCCCGGACAGGGAGTAACAATGAGCAGTTCTTC.

The J gene is TRBJ1-1, the V gene TRBV7-9; no clear D. V lost 0 bases and J 4 bases, leaving 9 bases between the germline ends. The CDR3 extends over 14 amino acids. Germline V gene data show CDR1 as SEHNR and CDR2 as FQNEAQ (reference sequence). The CDR3 reads CASSLARGSTEAFF. The CDR3 DNA follows: TGTGCCAGCAGCTTAGCTCGCGGCAGCACTGAAGCTTTCTTT. The full variable domain, completed using reference TRBV7-9 and TRBJ1-1, is DTGVSQNPRHKITKRGQNVTFRCDPISEHNRLYWYRQTLGQGPEFLTYFQNEAQLEKSRLLSDRFSAERPKGSFSTLEIQRTEQGDSAMYLCASSLARGSTEAFFGQGTRLTVV.

V is TRBV30 and J is TRBJ1-2; 8 nucleotides match TRBD1. J was trimmed by 4 bases and V by 3 bases; bases with no gene match: 10. Germline CDR1 GTSNPN, CDR2 SVGIG (reference sequence). The CDR3 totals 15 residues. The CDR3 sequence is CAWRTRGQGPYGYTF. The CDR3 coding sequence is TGTGCCTGGAGGACAAGAGGACAGGGCCCCTATGGCTACACCTTC.

The chain combines TRBV9 with TRBJ2-3, with 7 nucleotides matching TRBD2. The V and J ends lost 0 bases and 5 bases, in that order; junction bases with no gene match: 6. CDR3 length equals 15 residues. Per the germline V gene, CDR1 is SGDLS and CDR2 is YYNGEE. Here the CDR3 reads CASSVAGTTGDTQYF. The CDR3 nucleotides read TGTGCCAGCAGCGTAGCCGGGACTACCGGAGATACGCAGTATTTT.

The V gene is TRBV9, the J gene TRBJ2-5; 8 positions agree with TRBD2. With V trimmed by 3 bases and J by 6 bases, 4 bases remained unmatched. Germline V lookup: CDR1 SGDLS, CDR2 YYNGEE. The CDR3 consists of 13 residues. As DNA, the CDR3 is TGTGCCAGCAGCGCGGGACTAGTCCAGACCCAGTACTTC. Residues: CASSAGLVQTQYF. Combining the CDR3 with reference TRBV9 and TRBJ2-5 gives the whole variable domain DSGVTQTPKHLITATGQRVTLRCSPRSGDLSVYWYQQSLDQGLQFLIQYYNGEERAKGNILERFSAQQFPDLHSELNLSSLELGDSALYFCASSAGLVQTQYFGPGTRLLVL.

V usage is TRBV14 and J usage is TRBJ1-4; TRBD1 agrees at 8 bases. With 5 bases clipped from V and 7 bases from J, the junction kept 12 bases outside the gene matches. This CDR3 has 16 residues. Germline V gives CDR1 SGHDN, CDR2 FVKESK. The CDR3 protein is CASSESVTGGGEKLFF. DNA of the CDR3: TGTGCCAGCAGCGAAAGTGTTACAGGGGGTGGTGAAAAACTGTTTTTT.

This clone has more than one count but fewer than ten. This chain joins TRBV13 and TRBJ2-3; D remains ambiguous. The germline V and J ends were trimmed by 7 bases and 2 bases, with 16 bases remaining between them. The CDR3 runs to 15 residues. Germline lookup yields CDR1 PRHDT and CDR2 FYEKMQ (reference sequence). CDR3: CASTDLTLNTDTQYF. For the CDR3, the DNA is TGTGCCAGCACCGACCTGACTCTTAACACAGATACGCAGTATTTT.

The sample holds a few counts of this clone. The rearrangement joins TRBV2 to TRBJ2-2; 8 positions match TRBD2. This CDR3 has 15 amino acids. The germline V gene encodes CDR1 SNHLY and CDR2 FYNNEI. After removal of 8 bases from V and 5 bases from J, the junction contained 10 bases not matched to a gene. The CDR3 loop reads CASRRPAGATGELFF. In DNA form, the CDR3 reads TGTGCCAGCCGCCGACCAGCGGGAGCTACCGGGGAGCTGTTTTTT.

This clone was detected only a few times. In the same sample, other DNA sequences code for this CDR3. The chain uses TRBV7-9 and TRBJ1-5; D unclear. V gave up 3 bases and J gave up 7 bases, with 10 bases separating them. Germline V gene lookup returns CDR1 SEHNR and CDR2 FQNEAQ (reference sequence). There are 13 residues in the CDR3. The CDR3 coding sequence is TGTGCCAGCAGCTTGGAGGGAGACCAGCCCCAGCATTTT. Protein sequence: CASSLEGDQPQHF.

This clone appeared a few times. This chain links TRBV30 with TRBJ1-3, with unresolved D. The CDR3 consists of 14 residues. CDR1 is GTSNPN and CDR2 is SVGIG in the germline V gene (reference sequence). Trimming took off 4 bases at V and 3 bases at J, with 13 bases between the two ends. The CDR3 DNA follows: TGTGCCTGGACCCCCGACACGGTTGGAAACACCATATATTTT. This codes for CAWTPDTVGNTIYF.

V usage is TRBV7-2 and J usage is TRBJ2-3; a possible D gene is TRBD2 (5 bases). The ends were cut back, 5 bases at V and 1 base at J, with 13 bases in the middle. The CDR3 has 15 residues. The germline V gene encodes CDR1 SGHTA and CDR2 FQGNSA. The CDR3 coding sequence is TGTGCCAGCAGCGCGGACTTGACTGGCACAGATACGCAGTATTTT. This gives the protein CASSADLTGTDTQYF.

The V call is TRBV18, the J call TRBJ1-1; D call uncertain. The germline V and J ends were trimmed by 0 bases and 1 base, with 6 bases remaining between them. This CDR3 is 14 amino acids long. The germline V gene has CDR1 KGHSH and CDR2 LQKENI. DNA of the CDR3: TGTGCCAGCTCACCACCGATGAGGAACACTGAAGCTTTCTTT. This gives the protein CASSPPMRNTEAFF. Full variable domain (remainder filled in from reference TRBV18 and TRBJ1-1): NAGVMQNPRHLVRRRGQEARLRCSPMKGHSHVYWYRQLPEEGLKFMVYLQKENIIDESGMPKERFSAEFPKEGPSILRIQQVVRGDSAAYFCASSPPMRNTEAFFGQGTRLTVV.